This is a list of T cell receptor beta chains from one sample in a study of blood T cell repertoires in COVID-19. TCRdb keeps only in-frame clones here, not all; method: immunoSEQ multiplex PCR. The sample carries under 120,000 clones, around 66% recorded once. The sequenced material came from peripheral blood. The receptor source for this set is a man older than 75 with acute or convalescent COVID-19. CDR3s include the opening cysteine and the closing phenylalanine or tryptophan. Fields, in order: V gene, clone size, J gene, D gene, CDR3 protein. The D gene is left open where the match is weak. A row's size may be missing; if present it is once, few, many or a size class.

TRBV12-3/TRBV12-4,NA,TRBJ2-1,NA,CASSPRRRNEQFF
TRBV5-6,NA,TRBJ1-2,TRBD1,CASSLEESQGATPYGYTF
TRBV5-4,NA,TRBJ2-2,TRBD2,CASSLFTTSFGGELFF
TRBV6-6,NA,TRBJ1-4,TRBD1,CATLDRVGEKLFF
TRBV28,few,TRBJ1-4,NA,CASSFWGLTNEKLFF
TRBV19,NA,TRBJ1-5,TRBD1,CASTPGQGMGQPQHF
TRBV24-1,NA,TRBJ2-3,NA,CATSGVRSTDTQYF
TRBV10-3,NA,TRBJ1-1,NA,CAISEGGTLEAFF
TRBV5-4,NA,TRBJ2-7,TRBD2,CASSFLAGGSYEQYF
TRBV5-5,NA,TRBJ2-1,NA,CASSLRDNEQFF
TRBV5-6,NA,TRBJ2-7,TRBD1,CASSLGTGTYEQYF
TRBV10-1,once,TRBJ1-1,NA,CASRNNAEAFF
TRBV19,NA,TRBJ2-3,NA,CASSLSTDTQYF
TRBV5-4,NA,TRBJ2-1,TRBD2,CASSLASGGYNEQFF
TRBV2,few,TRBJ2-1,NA,CASSRGQLEQFF
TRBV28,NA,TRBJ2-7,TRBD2,CASSSGTGGFGLAGGLLYF
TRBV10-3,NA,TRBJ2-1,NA,CAIAEGSNSDFQQFF
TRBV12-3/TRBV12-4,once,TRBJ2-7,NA,CASSLGVEQYF
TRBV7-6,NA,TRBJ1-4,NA,CASSLAPRGTNEKLFF
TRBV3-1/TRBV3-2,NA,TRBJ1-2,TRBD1,CASSQKNRGGYGYTF
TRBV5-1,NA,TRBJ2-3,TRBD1,CASSLLGQPTDTQYF
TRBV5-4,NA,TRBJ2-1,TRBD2,CASRPGTSGRGYNEQFF
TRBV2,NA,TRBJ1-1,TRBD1,CASGRQGSTEAFF
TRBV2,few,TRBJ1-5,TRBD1,CASKGGTGTQPQHF
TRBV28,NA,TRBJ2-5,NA,CASEQGTIETQYF
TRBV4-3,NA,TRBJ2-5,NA,CASSLDREETQYF
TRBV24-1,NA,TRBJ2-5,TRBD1,CATSDDPRGQGMTQYF
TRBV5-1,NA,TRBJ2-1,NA,CASSRTPSGQVDEQFF
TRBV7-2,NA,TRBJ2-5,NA,CASSLGQPRETQYF
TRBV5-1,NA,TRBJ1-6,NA,CASSPGGANSPLHF
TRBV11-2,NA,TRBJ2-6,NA,CASSPLAGANVLTF
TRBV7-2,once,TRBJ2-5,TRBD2,CASSLGGGLETQYF
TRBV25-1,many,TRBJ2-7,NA,CASSDTAAGEQYF
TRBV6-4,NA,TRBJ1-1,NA,CASSPNPGITEAFF
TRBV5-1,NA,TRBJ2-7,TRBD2,CASSSHERDHGGEQYF
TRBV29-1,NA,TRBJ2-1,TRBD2,CSVDDLTSGRSQFF
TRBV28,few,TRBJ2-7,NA,CASSLQAGGAYEQYF
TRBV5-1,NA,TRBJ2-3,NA,CASSSALAGENTQYF
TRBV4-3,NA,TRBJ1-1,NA,CASSQDGGFMDTEAFF